Detailed here is one T cell receptor (beta chain). What it binds is unknown. J was trimmed by 3 bases and V by 7 bases; bases with no gene match: 8. The CDR3 spans 14 residues. Germline V gives CDR1 SGHRS, CDR2 YFSETQ. Both 60 Vbeta primers and 13 Jbeta primers went into the PCR. Method: immunoSEQ multiplex PCR; TCRdb's copy keeps in-frame clones and lacks some. The table has approximately 130,000 clones, over 75% seen once. This sample is part of a study of cytomegalovirus exposure and HLA in healthy donors. The study's findings and limits: Researchers had no immune exposure information except CMV serostatus available.

This receptor was obtained from a man aged 18 to 29 in good health and CMV-seropositive. The chain carries TRBV5-1 and TRBJ1-1, with 8 bases matching TRBD1. Specimen: PBMCs. The CDR3 reads CASALTGADTEAFF. CDR3 in DNA: TGCGCCAGCGCCTTGACAGGGGCAGACACTGAAGCTTTCTTT.